This T cell receptor beta chain was sequenced in a study of regulatory T cells in long-lasting Graves disease. Findings of the study overall: Thyroid tissue went unexamined; only peripheral blood was analyzed.

With iRepertoire HTBI primers and Arm-PCR of CDR3 regions, TCR beta libraries were built. MiXCR, applied by TCRdb to the multiplex PCR reads, yields one record per CDR3 protein. The sample has hundreds of thousands of distinct CDR3 sequences; about 15% are singletons. Germline CDR1 is LNHDA and CDR2 is SQIVND (reference sequence). There are 14 residues in the CDR3. Trimming took off 3 bases at V and 2 bases at J, with 10 bases between the two ends. This clonotype has just a few counts. Its antigen remains unknown. Time point denoted: newly diagnosed GD, antithyroid drugs for less than 3 months. With RNA extracted from PBMCs as input, the TCR library was made. The same specimen was also included in a second study, on T cells in Graves' hyperthyroidism and ophthalmopathy.

The chain uses TRBV19 and TRBJ1-2; no clear D gene. The sample in question was peripheral blood mononuclear cells (PBMCs), obtained at new diagnosis, from a patient treated with antithyroid drugs. The sequence was collected from a woman younger than 45 with Graves disease. CDR3 bases: TGTGCCAGTAGTATGGGCAGGTACAACTATGGCTACACCTTC. Protein product: CASSMGRYNYGYTF. Complete variable domain (other parts from reference TRBV19 and TRBJ1-2): DGGITQSPKYLFRKEGQNVTLSCEQNLNHDAMYWYRQDPGQGLRLIYYSQIVNDFQKGDIAEGYSVSREKKESFPLTVTSAQKNPTAFYLCASSMGRYNYGYTFGSGTRLTVV.